Presented here are 19 T cell receptor beta chains from one specimen sequenced in a study of blood T cell repertoires in COVID-19. Clones were sequenced by immunoSEQ multiplex PCR, and TCRdb holds only the in-frame ones, with some missing. The repertoire consists of approximately 75,000 clones, with roughly 90% occurring once and the leading ten covering 0.5% to 0.7%. The source material was peripheral blood. The receptors shown here come from a man in his 60s with acute or convalescent COVID-19.

In nucleotides, the CDR3 is TGTGCCAGCAGTTCGGGACAGGGGTACGAGCAGTACTTC. This translates into CASSSGQGYEQYF. The V and J genes are TRBV6-4 and TRBJ2-7; 10 nucleotides agree with TRBD1. This CDR3 spans 13 amino acids. Germline V gene data show CDR1 as MRHNA and CDR2 as SNTAGT. V lost 5 bases, J lost 4 bases, and 2 bases stayed unmatched.

The V call is TRBV7-9, the J call TRBJ2-5; 7 bases agree with TRBD1. CDR1 and CDR2 (germline): SEHNR, FQNEAQ (reference sequence). This CDR3 is built from 15 residues. The trim removed 4 bases at V and 5 bases at J, leaving 10 bases unmatched. CDR3 DNA sequence: TGTGCCAGCAGCTCCGCGACAGGGTTAATTGAGACCCAGTACTTC. It is translated as CASSSATGLIETQYF.

The chain couples TRBV7-3 to TRBJ2-7; the D is unclear. This CDR3 spans 14 amino acids. V was pared by 5 bases and J by 0 bases, with 11 bases between. Germline V gene sequence: CDR1 SGHTA, CDR2 FQGTGA. The DNA for the CDR3 is TGTGCCAGCAGCCCCGTGATCGGCTCCTACGAGCAGTACTTC. This codes for CASSPVIGSYEQYF.

CDR3 residues: CASSRSGLGGTGELFF. CDR3 nucleotide sequence: TGTGCCAGCAGTCGATCCGGACTAGGCGGCACCGGGGAGCTGTTTTTT. The V and J genes are TRBV11-2 and TRBJ2-2, with 7 bases fitting TRBD2. The CDR3 contains 16 residues. V was pared by 6 bases and J by 4 bases, with 11 bases of the junction left unmatched. Germline loops: CDR1 SGHAT, CDR2 FQNNGV.

The chain recombines TRBV5-1 with TRBJ2-3, with 7 positions matching TRBD1. Germline V gene data show CDR1 as SGHRS and CDR2 as YFSETQ. The trim removed 3 bases at V and 0 bases at J, leaving 7 bases unmatched. The CDR3 has 16 amino acids. This CDR3 is CASSSDRARSTDTQYF. The DNA for the CDR3 is TGCGCCAGCAGCTCTGACAGGGCCAGGAGCACAGATACGCAGTATTTT.

The chain combines TRBV29-1 with TRBJ2-1; TRBD2 matches 9 bases. V lost 6 bases, J lost 8 bases, and 11 bases stayed unmatched. Germline CDR1 SQVTM, CDR2 ANQGSEA. The CDR3 spans 14 residues. CDR3 nucleotides: TGCAGCGTCCACGGCGGGGGGGCTATGTATGAGCAGTTCTTC. This codes for CSVHGGGAMYEQFF.

The chain employs TRBV29-1 and TRBJ2-4, with a tentative D call TRBD1 (5 bases). V lost 2 bases to trimming and J lost 7 bases, with 9 bases between them. This CDR3 has 12 amino acids. The V gene's germline CDR1 is SQVTM and CDR2 ANQGSEA. DNA of the CDR3: TGCAGCGTTGAACAGGGTGATAACATTCAGTACTTC. It codes for CSVEQGDNIQYF. Full variable domain (remainder filled in from reference TRBV29-1 and TRBJ2-4): SAVISQKPSRDICQRGTSLTIQCQVDSQVTMMFWYRQQPGQSLTLIATANQGSEATYESGFVIDKFPISRPNLTFSTLTVSNMSPEDSSIYLCSVEQGDNIQYFGAGTRLSVL.

This chain uses TRBV28 with TRBJ1-5; D gene uncertain. The CDR3 consists of 12 residues. Trimming cost V 3 bases and J 2 bases, with 2 bases left between them. Germline-derived CDR1 and CDR2 are MDHEN and SYDVKM. The CDR3 is CASSFGNQPQHF. CDR3 sequence (DNA): TGTGCCAGCAGTTTCGGCAATCAGCCCCAGCATTTT.

This sequence joins TRBV10-2 and TRBJ2-2, with D tentatively TRBD2 (6 bases). CDR3 length equals 15 residues. From germline, CDR1 is WSHSY and CDR2 SAAADI. Trimming took 0 bases from V and 5 from J, leaving 10 bases between them. This CDR3 reads CASSESGGGTGELFF. CDR3 coding DNA: TGCGCCAGCAGTGAGTCGGGTGGGGGGACCGGGGAGCTGTTTTTT.

Here the CDR3 DNA reads TGTGCCAGCAAAGCCGGGACAGGGGGCGCCGGGGAGCTGTTTTTT. Amino acid sequence: CASKAGTGGAGELFF. This chain links TRBV27 with TRBJ2-2, with 12 bases that match TRBD1. J lost 6 bases, V lost 7 bases, and 6 bases had no gene match. This CDR3 has 15 residues. Per the germline V gene, CDR1 is MNHEY and CDR2 is SMNVEV (reference sequence).

V gene TRBV5-1 combines with J gene TRBJ2-2, with a weak D call TRBD1 (6 bases). Trimming pared 4 bases from V and 2 bases from J, leaving 15 bases between. The CDR3 is 16 residues long. Per the germline V gene, CDR1 is SGHRS and CDR2 is YFSETQ. The CDR3 loop is CASSPTQGHNTGELFF. In DNA, the CDR3 is TGCGCCAGCAGCCCTACGCAGGGGCATAACACCGGGGAGCTGTTTTTT.

The chain is built from TRBV28 and TRBJ1-3; D not resolved. Germline loops: CDR1 MDHEN, CDR2 SYDVKM. The CDR3 spans 14 residues. V lost 7 bases and J 0 bases, leaving 10 bases between the germline ends. The CDR3 region is CASTRHSSGNTIYF. The CDR3 nucleotides are TGTGCCAGCACCCGACACAGCTCTGGAAACACCATATATTTT.

This clone turned up a few times. The chain links TRBV6-5 to TRBJ1-4, with D tentatively TRBD1 (6 bases). Trimming removed 6 bases at V and 5 bases at J, with 16 bases between. This CDR3 has 15 residues. Per the germline V gene, CDR1 is MNHEY and CDR2 is SVGAGI. DNA for the CDR3: TGTGCCAGCAGCCTTGAGGGGGTGCCGAATGAAAAACTGTTTTTT. Protein product: CASSLEGVPNEKLFF.

J is TRBJ2-1 and V is TRBV7-8; tentatively, D is TRBD1 (5 bases). CDR3 size: 14 residues. The V gene lost 2 bases and the J gene lost 4 bases, with 9 bases spanning the gap. CDR1 and CDR2 (germline): SGHVS, FQNEAQ. CDR3 region: CASSLTQVYNEQFF. For the CDR3, the DNA is TGTGCCAGCAGCTTAACACAGGTGTACAATGAGCAGTTCTTC.

This sequence joins TRBV6-1 and TRBJ1-1; weak D call: TRBD1 (6 bases). This CDR3 is built from 19 residues. V lost 5 bases and J lost 1, with 26 bases in between. CDR1 is MNHNS and CDR2 is SASEGT in the germline V gene. As DNA, the CDR3 is TGTGCCAGCAGTAAAGGGGGGGAGGCAATGGTTCGCGGGAACACTGAAGCTTTCTTT. This translates into CASSKGGEAMVRGNTEAFF.

This chain links TRBV5-4 with TRBJ2-1; 8 bases fit TRBD2. V was pared by 1 base and J by 3 bases, with 3 bases of the junction left unmatched. Germline values: CDR1 SGHNT, CDR2 YYREEE (reference sequence). The CDR3 sequence is 15 residues long. CDR3 loop: CASSLTGTSYNEQFF. Here the CDR3 DNA reads TGTGCCAGCAGCTTGACCGGGACTAGCTACAATGAGCAGTTCTTC.

The chain links TRBV15 to TRBJ1-4, with D possibly matching TRBD1 (5 bases). The CDR3 spans 17 residues. Germline V lookup: CDR1 LNHNV, CDR2 YYDKDF (reference sequence). V was shortened by 5 bases and J by 5 bases, with 21 bases between the two germline ends. The CDR3, as DNA: TGTGCCACCAGCGGCACTTTCCGGGGGGGGAAAAATGAAAAACTGTTTTTT. This translates into CATSGTFRGGKNEKLFF.

The chain links TRBV7-2 to TRBJ2-7; 7 bases fit TRBD1. With 6 bases clipped from V and 5 bases from J, the junction kept 10 bases outside the gene matches. Germline CDR1 reads SGHTA; CDR2 reads FQGNSA. This CDR3 comprises 14 residues. CDR3 sequence (DNA): TGTGCCAGCAGTTCATGGCTAGGGGGCGACGAGCAGTACTTC. Residues: CASSSWLGGDEQYF.

As DNA, the CDR3 is TGTGCCAGCAGCAACGGTCGGGTCTCTGGAAACACCATATATTTT. It translates to CASSNGRVSGNTIYF. The chain joins TRBV9 to TRBJ1-3; D is undetermined. Germline CDR1 SGDLS, CDR2 YYNGEE. Trimming left V 4 bases short and J 0 bases short, with 11 bases between. The CDR3 has 15 amino acids.